A selection of T cell receptor beta chains follows, all from one sample in a study of T cells expressing NK-cell markers. TCRdb reprocessed the 5' RACE reads, keeping one entry per CDR3 protein, no DNA. This sample's clone table lists 5,500 to 7,500 distinct CDR3 sequences. Sequencing input: blood T cells: a sorted CD56 or NKG2C T cell subset, CD4+ or CD8+ T cells, or bulk PBMC T cells (not recorded which). All receptors derive from a man between 18 and 69 years old in good health. Both conserved end residues are part of each CDR3. The order of the fields is V gene, J gene, clone size, CDR3 protein. Clone sizes are given selectively: once, few, many, or a class where the clone is expanded.

TRBV2	TRBJ2-7	-	CASSGDSYEQYF
TRBV6-1	TRBJ2-2	-	CASSEYVETGELFF
TRBV9	TRBJ2-5	-	CASSEGGPETQYF
TRBV20-1	TRBJ2-5	-	CSARGKTARETQYF
TRBV7-9	TRBJ1-4	-	CASSLAGQAYVEKLFF
TRBV6-5	TRBJ1-6	-	CASSFGGGSPLHF
TRBV6-1	TRBJ2-3	-	CASSELASGEGDTQYF
TRBV4-2	TRBJ2-1	-	CASSQDPAGGPYEQFF
TRBV19	TRBJ1-2	-	CASSMGSNYGYTF
TRBV3-1	TRBJ2-3	-	CASSRNTDTQYF
TRBV6-1	TRBJ2-5	-	CASSVVGGAQETQYF
TRBV20-1	TRBJ1-2	-	CSAYEQEVGPYTF
TRBV6-4	TRBJ2-3	large	CASSDSPGGGTDTQYF
TRBV6-4	TRBJ2-2	-	CASSDSGNGELFF
TRBV20-1	TRBJ2-5	-	CSAKTPDRDFQETQYF
TRBV7-6	TRBJ2-3	-	CASSSRGGTDTQYF
TRBV2	TRBJ1-5	-	CASSEVSFSQPQHF
TRBV4-2	TRBJ2-2	-	CASSQGIRYGTGELFF
TRBV6-4	TRBJ2-6	-	CASSDLPAEGANVLTF
TRBV27	TRBJ1-3	-	CASSFSPPFDRAGNTIYF
TRBV20-1	TRBJ2-7	-	CSARAADRDFYEQYF
TRBV20-1	TRBJ1-5	-	CSARDFGSNQPQHF
TRBV6-1	TRBJ2-3	-	CASSEVGGSFDTQYF
TRBV5-6	TRBJ1-5	-	CASSRAGGNQPQHF
TRBV6-4	TRBJ2-5	-	CASSDDIQETQYF
TRBV6-1	TRBJ2-5	-	CASSEVPGSGGETQYF
TRBV6-2/TRBV6-3	TRBJ1-5	-	CATKRDRGQPQHF
TRBV7-9	TRBJ1-2	-	CASSLAQGVGYTF
TRBV6-5	TRBJ2-7	-	CASSYGTGSTKQYF